This T cell receptor (beta chain) originates from a study of T cell clones after liver transplantation. In the study overall: Graft-donor-reactive sequences were compared with third-party-reactive TCRbeta sequences from pre-transplant mixed lymphocyte reactions. Until 12-24 months post-transplant, subjects got standard immunosuppression and no induction. At least one year of complete immunosuppression withdrawal without enzymes over twice normal defined tolerance.

Clones were sequenced by immunoSEQ multiplex PCR, and TCRdb holds only the in-frame ones, with some missing. The data contain about 74,000 clones, over 70% of them seen just once; the ten biggest clones take up about 0.63%. V lost 1 base, J lost 4 bases, and 8 bases lay in between. The length of the CDR3 is 13 residues. Germline-derived CDR1 and CDR2 are SGHDT and YYEEEE. This clone appeared a few times. Antigen unknown. Points from the study as a whole: Compared with third party-reactive sequences, donor-reactive ones declined more, independent of withdrawal success.

The sequenced sample was CD4+ T cells from blood, obtained before liver transplant. The chain employs TRBV5-6 and TRBJ1-2; D unresolved. This TCR derives from a human donor who received a liver transplant. The CDR3 DNA sequence: TGTGCCAGCAGCTTGAGAACAGCCTATGGCTACACCTTC. Protein: CASSLRTAYGYTF. The full variable domain, rest sourced from reference TRBV5-6 and TRBJ1-2, is DAGVTQSPTHLIKTRGQQVTLRCSPKSGHDTVSWYQQALGQGPQFIFQYYEEEERQRGNFPDRFSGHQFPNYSSELNVNALLLGDSALYLCASSLRTAYGYTFGSGTRLTVV.